This entry concerns a single T cell receptor (beta chain). Its specificity is unknown. The PCR made use of 60 Vbeta and 13 Jbeta primers. The method was immunoSEQ multiplex PCR; TCRdb's version includes in-frame clones alone and lacks a portion of them. The table includes fewer than 200,000 clones, roughly 71% detected once. This record comes from a study of cytomegalovirus exposure and HLA in healthy donors. Germline values: CDR1 SGDLS, CDR2 YYNGEE. After removal of 2 bases from V and 2 bases from J, the junction contained 8 bases not matched to a gene. The CDR3 contains 17 residues. Study-wide results and caveats: In a later analysis, HLA-associated beta chains showed higher expansion and lower generation probabilities than comparable chains. It was reported in a later analysis that an Asian-associated ancestry cluster showed fewer N-insertions than the approximately 670-donor mean.

The sequenced sample consisted of PBMCs. The clonotype was recovered from a girl between 5 and 17 years old in good health and CMV-seronegative. The chain employs TRBV9 and TRBJ2-3; 10 bases fit TRBD2. CDR3: CASSVSGGELDTDTQYF. In DNA form, the CDR3 reads TGTGCCAGCAGCGTGAGCGGGGGGGAGCTCGACACAGATACGCAGTATTTT.